This T cell receptor (beta chain) was identified in a study of cytomegalovirus exposure and HLA in healthy donors. Study-wide context: The early release's HLA-typed donors yielded about 85 million unique TCRs.

Study findings and constraints: A prior analysis recorded that most TCR beta V segments were productive about 90% or about 30% of the time. Among the sequence variants, a highly shared cluster was likely an artifact of sequencing. Later analysis associated a missense DCLRE1C variant with TCR beta V- and J-gene trimming.

With respect to this clone: Its antigen remains unknown.

With V trimmed by 3 bases and J by 3 bases, 3 bases remained unmatched. CDR1 is SQVTM and CDR2 is ANQGSEA in the germline V gene. The length of the CDR3 is 13 residues. With 60 Vbeta and 13 Jbeta primers, the PCR was carried out. The protocol was immunoSEQ multiplex PCR, while the TCRdb copy is restricted to in-frame clones and leaves out a portion. The table records roughly 95,000 clones, approximately 80% of them present only once. Sequenced material: PBMCs. The TCR comes from a young man in good health and CMV-seropositive. This chain links TRBV29-1 with TRBJ2-3, with TRBD1 matching 7 bases. The CDR3, as DNA: TGCAGCGTTGAGCCAGGGGGAACAGATACGCAGTATTTT. Translated: CSVEPGGTDTQYF.